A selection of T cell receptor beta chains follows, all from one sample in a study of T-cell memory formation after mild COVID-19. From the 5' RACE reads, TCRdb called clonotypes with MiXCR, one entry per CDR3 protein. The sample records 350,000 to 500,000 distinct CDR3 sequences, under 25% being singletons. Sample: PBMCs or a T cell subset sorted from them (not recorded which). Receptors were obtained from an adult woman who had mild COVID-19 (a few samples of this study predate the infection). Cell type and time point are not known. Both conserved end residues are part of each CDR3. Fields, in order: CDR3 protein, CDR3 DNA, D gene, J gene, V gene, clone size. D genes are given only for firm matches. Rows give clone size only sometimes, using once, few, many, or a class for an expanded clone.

CASSPGGLQETQYF | TGTGCCAGCAGCCCCGGGGGCCTCCAAGAGACCCAGTACTTC | - | TRBJ2-5 | TRBV21-1 | -
CASSQDGTGRVQFF | TGTGCCAGCAGCCAAGATGGGACAGGGAGGGTTCAGTTCTTC | TRBD1 | TRBJ2-1 | TRBV14 | few
CASSQDPPGLEETQYF | TGCGCCAGCAGCCAAGATCCCCCAGGGTTAGAAGAGACCCAGTACTTC | - | TRBJ2-5 | TRBV4-1 | few
CASSLVASGWETQYF | TGTGCCAGCAGCTTAGTGGCTAGCGGCTGGGAGACCCAGTACTTC | TRBD2 | TRBJ2-5 | TRBV7-6 | -
CASSYPRDSSYEQYF | TGTGCCAGCAGCTACCCTCGGGACAGTTCCTACGAGCAGTACTTC | TRBD1 | TRBJ2-7 | TRBV7-9 | few
CASSVQHGNTEAFF | TGTGCCAGTAGTGTACAGCATGGGAACACTGAAGCTTTCTTT | - | TRBJ1-1 | TRBV19 | few
CASSYQTDQPQHF | TGTGCCAGCAGTTACCAAACAGATCAGCCCCAGCATTTT | - | TRBJ1-5 | TRBV12-3/TRBV12-4 | many
CASSVQGLRGDIQYF | TGTGCCAGCAGCGTACAGGGGCTCAGGGGAGACATTCAGTACTTC | - | TRBJ2-4 | TRBV9 | few
CAWSGTGNSPLHF | TGTGCCTGGAGTGGGACGGGAAATTCACCCCTCCACTTT | - | TRBJ1-6 | TRBV30 | -
CASSVTSGGPTGELFF | TGCGCCAGCAGCGTGACTAGCGGGGGTCCCACCGGGGAGCTGTTTTTT | TRBD2 | TRBJ2-2 | TRBV5-1 | -
CASSSFEGGRNSDTQYF | TGCGCCAGCAGCTCCTTTGAAGGCGGGAGAAATTCAGATACGCAGTATTTT | TRBD2 | TRBJ2-3 | TRBV5-1 | -
CATSDYLEETQYF | TGTGCCACCAGTGATTACCTTGAAGAGACCCAGTACTTC | - | TRBJ2-5 | TRBV24-1 | -
CASRDREVYEQYF | TGTGCCAGCCGGGACAGGGAGGTCTACGAGCAGTACTTC | TRBD1 | TRBJ2-7 | TRBV27 | few
CAISTGSGELFF | TGTGCCATCAGTACAGGGTCCGGGGAGCTGTTTTTT | - | TRBJ2-2 | TRBV10-3 | few
CASSETLSRTGGYEQYF | TGTGCCAGCAGTGAAACCCTAAGTAGGACAGGGGGCTACGAGCAGTACTTC | TRBD1 | TRBJ2-7 | TRBV25-1 | -
CASRSETAGTEAFF | TGCGCCAGCAGGTCCGAGACGGCGGGCACTGAAGCTTTCTTT | - | TRBJ1-1 | TRBV5-1 | -
CASSSGTGNSPLHF | TGTGCCAGCAGCTCGGGGACAGGGAATTCACCCCTCCACTTT | TRBD1 | TRBJ1-6 | TRBV7-8 | many
CASSLDPGQAYEQYF | TGCGCCAGCAGCCTTGACCCGGGACAGGCTTACGAGCAGTACTTC | TRBD1 | TRBJ2-7 | TRBV5-1 | few
CASSSPAGNNEQFF | TGTGCCAGCAGCTCTCCAGCGGGGAACAATGAGCAGTTCTTC | TRBD2 | TRBJ2-1 | TRBV7-3 | few
CASRWTPNTGELFF | TGTGCCAGCAGGTGGACCCCGAACACCGGGGAGCTGTTTTTT | - | TRBJ2-2 | TRBV2 | -
CASSSLAALYEQYF | TGTGCCAGCAGTTCCTTAGCGGCCCTCTACGAGCAGTACTTC | - | TRBJ2-7 | TRBV27 | -
CASNGGLAGGGQFF | TGCGCCAGCAACGGTGGACTAGCGGGGGGAGGGCAGTTCTTC | TRBD2 | TRBJ2-1 | TRBV5-1 | few
CSARDGGSGANVLTF | TGCAGTGCCCGAGACGGAGGGTCTGGGGCCAACGTCCTGACTTTC | - | TRBJ2-6 | TRBV20-1 | -
CASSSTGVSNQPQHF | TGTGCCAGCAGCTCGACAGGGGTTAGCAATCAGCCCCAGCATTTT | TRBD1 | TRBJ1-5 | TRBV12-3/TRBV12-4 | few
CSARLRESSREQYF | TGCAGTGCTAGGTTACGGGAGTCTTCGAGGGAGCAGTACTTC | - | TRBJ2-7 | TRBV20-1 | few
CASRQGQGVQHF | TGTGCCAGCAGGCAGGGACAGGGCGTCCAGCATTTT | TRBD1 | TRBJ1-5 | TRBV6-6 | -
CASSSGTSYNEQFF | TGTGCCAGCAGTTCCGGGACTAGCTACAATGAGCAGTTCTTC | TRBD2 | TRBJ2-1 | TRBV12-3/TRBV12-4 | few
CAISDSARVDYGYTF | TGTGCCATCAGTGATAGTGCCAGGGTGGACTATGGCTACACCTTC | - | TRBJ1-2 | TRBV10-3 | -
CASSYRTGTRHEQYF | TGTGCCAGCAGCTACCGGACAGGGACGAGGCACGAGCAGTACTTC | TRBD1 | TRBJ2-7 | TRBV7-2 | -
CASSQDESTDTQYF | TGCGCCAGCAGCCAAGACGAGAGCACAGATACGCAGTATTTT | - | TRBJ2-3 | TRBV4-3 | -
CASSYWDRPNEKLFF | TGTGCCAGCAGTTACTGGGACAGGCCTAATGAAAAACTGTTTTTT | TRBD1 | TRBJ1-4 | TRBV6-5 | -
CASSTRTSGYNEQFF | TGTGCCAGCAGCACCCGGACTAGCGGATACAATGAGCAGTTCTTC | TRBD2 | TRBJ2-1 | TRBV7-6 | -
CSVASRPEAFF | TGCAGCGTTGCCAGCAGGCCTGAAGCTTTCTTT | - | TRBJ1-1 | TRBV29-1 | few
CASSHSGVDYNEQFF | TGTGCCAGCAGCCATAGCGGGGTGGATTACAATGAGCAGTTCTTC | TRBD2 | TRBJ2-1 | TRBV3-1 | -
CASSYLGFDVLTF | TGTGCCAGCAGCTATCTAGGGTTCGACGTCCTGACTTTC | - | TRBJ2-6 | TRBV12-3/TRBV12-4 | few
CASSLVFETQYF | TGTGCCAGCAGCTTAGTGTTTGAGACCCAGTACTTC | - | TRBJ2-5 | TRBV11-1 | -
CASSLEAGGPPDTQYF | TGTGCCAGCAGCTTAGAGGCGGGGGGGCCGCCAGATACGCAGTATTTT | TRBD2 | TRBJ2-3 | TRBV7-6 | -